The rows below give T cell receptor beta chains drawn from one sample of a study of blood T cell repertoires in COVID-19. Generated by immunoSEQ multiplex PCR, the TCRdb table keeps only in-frame clones and is missing some. The profile shows about 82,000 clones, around four fifths of them singletons. The specimen was peripheral blood. Source of these receptors: a man older than 75 with active or convalescent COVID-19. Each CDR3 is given with its conserved first and last residue. The D gene is left open where the match is weak. Part of the rows lack a size; the others show once, few, many or a class for expanded clones.

TGCGCCAGCAGTCAATCGGCAGGCAGTTATGCAACTAATGAAAAACTGTTTTTT	CASSQSAGSYATNEKLFF	TRBV23-1	TRBJ1-4	NA	NA
TGTGCCAGCAGTTACGGCAGGTTCTCTGGAAACACCATATATTTT	CASSYGRFSGNTIYF	TRBV6-5	TRBJ1-3	NA	NA
TGTGCCAGCTCAACCGGGACAGGCGGCAATCAGCCCCAGCATTTT	CASSTGTGGNQPQHF	TRBV18	TRBJ1-5	NA	TRBD1
TGTGCCAGCGAACAGAGAAACTATGGCTACACCTTC	CASEQRNYGYTF	TRBV28	TRBJ1-2	few	NA
TGTGCCAGTAGTTCTCGGGATACGCAGTATTTT	CASSSRDTQYF	TRBV19	TRBJ2-3	few	NA
TGTGCCAGCAGTTTAAGGTCAGGGTTACTAAATCAGCCCCAGCATTTT	CASSLRSGLLNQPQHF	TRBV28	TRBJ1-5	NA	NA
TGTGCCAGTAGTGCCGGAGGGGTTGCAGTAGATACGCAGTATTTT	CASSAGGVAVDTQYF	TRBV19	TRBJ2-3	NA	NA
TGTGCCAGCATTGGGACAGGTGGGAGCACTGAAGCTTTCTTT	CASIGTGGSTEAFF	TRBV2	TRBJ1-1	few	TRBD1
TGTGCCAGCTCACCACCCGTGAGGTCGGACACCGGGGAGCTGTTTTTT	CASSPPVRSDTGELFF	TRBV18	TRBJ2-2	NA	NA
TGTGCCAGCAGCCAAGACTCAGGTCGGTGGAACATTCAGTACTTC	CASSQDSGRWNIQYF	TRBV3-1/TRBV3-2	TRBJ2-4	once	NA
TGTGCCAGTACGATGGAGATTGATGGGGCCCTTGGCGGCTACACCTTC	CASTMEIDGALGGYTF	TRBV19	TRBJ1-2	NA	NA
TGTGCCACTACTGCGGGGTGGGGCGAAGCTTTCTTT	CATTAGWGEAFF	TRBV2	TRBJ1-1	NA	NA
TGTGCCAGCTCCTCTCCAGGGGGCTCGCTAAAGAACACTGAAGCTTTCTTT	CASSSPGGSLKNTEAFF	TRBV18	TRBJ1-1	NA	TRBD1
TGCAGCGTTGGGGCAGGGGGCTGGAACACCATATATTTT	CSVGAGGWNTIYF	TRBV29-1	TRBJ1-3	NA	TRBD1
TGTGCCAGTAGTATTCCGGGCTATGGCTACACCTTC	CASSIPGYGYTF	TRBV19	TRBJ1-2	NA	NA
TGTGCCAGCAGCCGGGACAGGACCTACACCGGGGAGCTGTTTTTT	CASSRDRTYTGELFF	TRBV11-2	TRBJ2-2	NA	TRBD1
TGTGCCAGCAGCTTAGACAGGGCTAGCAATCAGCCCCAGCATTTT	CASSLDRASNQPQHF	TRBV11-2	TRBJ1-5	NA	NA
TGTGCCAGCTCATCAGAAGGGGGCGCTTTCTTT	CASSSEGGAFF	TRBV18	TRBJ1-1	once	TRBD1
TGTGCCAGTAGTGTACAGGGGGCGAGAACTGAAGCTTTCTTT	CASSVQGARTEAFF	TRBV19	TRBJ1-1	NA	TRBD1
TGTGCCAGCAGTTTCCGCACCGGGGAGCTGTTTTTT	CASSFRTGELFF	TRBV6-4	TRBJ2-2	NA	NA
TGTGCCAGCTCAGCCAGGGAGGACACTGAAGCTTTCTTT	CASSAREDTEAFF	TRBV18	TRBJ1-1	NA	NA
TGTGCCAGCAGCTTGGGCGGGGGCCGCGATCAGCCCCAGCATTTT	CASSLGGGRDQPQHF	TRBV5-4	TRBJ1-5	few	NA
TGCGCCAGCAGCAGAGACCCAGGGGATGCGTCAGATACGCAGTATTTT	CASSRDPGDASDTQYF	TRBV5-1	TRBJ2-3	NA	NA
TGTGCCAGCAGCTTATACAGAACTGAAGCTTTCTTT	CASSLYRTEAFF	TRBV7-2	TRBJ1-1	NA	NA
TGTGCCAGTAGTATAACGGGATCCATCGGCCTGAGAAACACTGAAGCTTTCTTT	CASSITGSIGLRNTEAFF	TRBV19	TRBJ1-1	once	NA
TGTGCCAGCTCACCGGGACAGGTCGACGAAAAACTGTTTTTT	CASSPGQVDEKLFF	TRBV18	TRBJ1-4	NA	TRBD1
TGTGCCAGCAGCTTAGCAGGGGGCAGTCAGCCCCAGCATTTT	CASSLAGGSQPQHF	TRBV11-2	TRBJ1-5	few	TRBD1
TGTGCCAGCAGCCTCGAAGGTCTAGCGGGCTACAATGAGCAGTTCTTC	CASSLEGLAGYNEQFF	TRBV11-3	TRBJ2-1	once	TRBD2
TGTGCCAGTAGTATTAGGTCTGGGCTAGCGGGAGTTAATGAGCAGTTCTTC	CASSIRSGLAGVNEQFF	TRBV19	TRBJ2-1	NA	TRBD2
TGCGCCACCGAGGGGTGGGAGGTTACCTACAATGAGCAGTTCTTC	CATEGWEVTYNEQFF	TRBV10-2	TRBJ2-1	NA	NA
TGTGCCAGCTCACCATGGGACAGACTAATCATCTCTGGAAACACCATATATTTT	CASSPWDRLIISGNTIYF	TRBV18	TRBJ1-3	NA	TRBD1
TGTGCCAGCAGAGGCCCTAGCGGGGCCACGGGGGAGCAGTTCTTC	CASRGPSGATGEQFF	TRBV6-5	TRBJ2-1	NA	TRBD2
TGTGCCAGTAGTATGGGTGGGACAAGCACAGATACGCAGTATTTT	CASSMGGTSTDTQYF	TRBV19	TRBJ2-3	NA	NA
TGCAGCGTTAGGGACAGCGTGAACACTGAAGCTTTCTTT	CSVRDSVNTEAFF	TRBV29-1	TRBJ1-1	NA	TRBD1
TGTGCCAGCAGCTTATTACTAGCGGGGGCCGGGGTCATTCAGTACTTC	CASSLLLAGAGVIQYF	TRBV7-2	TRBJ2-4	NA	TRBD2
TGTGCCAGCTCACCATCGGAACAGACGAACACTGAAGCTTTCTTT	CASSPSEQTNTEAFF	TRBV18	TRBJ1-1	NA	NA
TGTGCCAGCAGACCGACAGGGGTCATCTACAATGAGCAGTTCTTC	CASRPTGVIYNEQFF	TRBV28	TRBJ2-1	once	TRBD1
TGTGCCAGCAGTGTGGGACTAGCGGGGGGATGGGATACGCAGTATTTT	CASSVGLAGGWDTQYF	TRBV6-1	TRBJ2-3	NA	TRBD2
TGTGCCAGCAGCGGCGGGAGGGCCTCGAACACCGGGGAGCTGTTTTTT	CASSGGRASNTGELFF	TRBV7-9	TRBJ2-2	NA	TRBD2
TGCGCCAGCAGCCAGAACAGGGAATCCTACAATGAGCAGTTCTTC	CASSQNRESYNEQFF	TRBV4-1	TRBJ2-1	NA	NA
TGTGCCAGCTCAATCCAGCGGGACTACAATGAGCAGTTCTTC	CASSIQRDYNEQFF	TRBV18	TRBJ2-1	NA	TRBD2
TGTGCCTGCCAAAACGGACAGGCGGCCACCGGGGAGCTGTTTTTT	CACQNGQAATGELFF	TRBV30	TRBJ2-2	few	TRBD1
TGTGCCAGCTCACCTGGGACAGGGGGCAATCAGCCCCAGCATTTT	CASSPGTGGNQPQHF	TRBV18	TRBJ1-5	NA	TRBD1
TGTGCCAGCAGCAAAGAGGGGGGGAGCAATCAGCCCCAGCATTTT	CASSKEGGSNQPQHF	TRBV21-1	TRBJ1-5	NA	NA
TGTGCCAGCAGCCCCAAATCAGGGGTCCATGAGCAGTTCTTC	CASSPKSGVHEQFF	TRBV7-9	TRBJ2-1	few	NA
TGTGCCAGCGTTCGGGGGGCGAGCTCCTACAATGAGCAGTTCTTC	CASVRGASSYNEQFF	TRBV28	TRBJ2-1	NA	NA
TGTGCCAGCAACGCGGGCCCGGGACAGTATTACAATGAGCAGTTCTTC	CASNAGPGQYYNEQFF	TRBV5-6	TRBJ2-1	few	TRBD1
TGTGCCAGCAGCCCCGGGTCTTTAAATGAAAAACTGTTTTTT	CASSPGSLNEKLFF	TRBV11-2	TRBJ1-4	NA	NA
TGTGCCAGCTCGCCACAGGGGAAGGATTCACCCCTCCACTTT	CASSPQGKDSPLHF	TRBV18	TRBJ1-6	NA	TRBD1
TGTGCCAGCAGTTACGCGGATTTGAACACTGAAGCTTTCTTT	CASSYADLNTEAFF	TRBV6-5	TRBJ1-1	few	NA
TGTGCCAGCAGCTCGGGACTGCTCGTCGGGGAGCTGTTTTTT	CASSSGLLVGELFF	TRBV11-1	TRBJ2-2	NA	NA
TGTGCCAGCAGCAAAAGATCGGGGGTAAACACCATATATTTT	CASSKRSGVNTIYF	TRBV11-3	TRBJ1-3	NA	NA
TGCGCCAGCAGCTTAAATACCGGGGGTTTGATAGCTTTCTTT	CASSLNTGGLIAFF	TRBV5-1	TRBJ1-1	NA	NA
TGTGCCAGCAGCTTAGAGGGACAGGGGGTGTTAGATACGCAGTATTTT	CASSLEGQGVLDTQYF	TRBV11-2	TRBJ2-3	NA	TRBD1
TGTGCCAGCCGGAACACTGAAGCTTTCTTT	CASRNTEAFF	TRBV25-1	TRBJ1-1	NA	NA